This TCR beta chain was sequenced for a study of identical twins. Study results and caveats: Within monozygotic twins, out-of-frame TCR alpha sharing was underestimated by the models.

Healthy Caucasian donors formed the entire cohort. This clonotype was counted many times. Its target is not known. CDR3 length: 13 residues. CDR1 and CDR2 from the germline V gene are SGHRS and YFSETQ. V lost 5 bases to trimming and J lost 7 bases, with 15 bases between them. MiXCR, run by TCRdb on the 5' RACE reads, gives a single entry per CDR3 protein. There are about 900,000 distinct CDR3 sequences in the sample; 12% occur only once, and around 1.5% lies in the top ten. These data also featured in a second study, about yellow fever vaccine responses in identical twins.

The TCR originated in a woman aged 18-35 years in good health. The sample taken for sequencing was PBMCs. The chain carries TRBV5-1 and TRBJ1-1, with D possibly TRBD1 on 6 matching bases. The CDR3 loop reads CASSYETGNEAFF. Here the CDR3 DNA reads TGCGCCAGCAGTTACGAAACAGGGAATGAAGCTTTCTTT.